This TCR beta chain came from a study of response to subunit inactivated influenza vaccine. Regarding the study as a whole: Authors suggested few new T cells are recruited by each seasonal influenza vaccination.

Trimming pared 3 bases from V and 2 bases from J, leaving 16 bases between. The germline CDR1 and CDR2 sequences are SGDLS and YYNGEE. The CDR3 consists of 16 residues. At least ten counts were recorded for this clonotype. Its antigen is undetermined. TCRdb passed the RT-PCR reads through MiXCR, listing each CDR3 protein once. The sample includes about 570,000 distinct CDR3 sequences, approximately 10% seen only once; the top ten take around 10%. This sample was also put to use in a study of T cells expressing NK-cell markers. This second report adds: 5'RACE template switching built TCR beta cDNA with unique molecular identifiers.

This sequence originates from a man in his fifties who received an inactivated influenza vaccine. The V gene is TRBV9, the J gene TRBJ2-3; no clear D gene. Sample: PBMCs from blood, taken on the day of vaccination. This chain's CDR3 is CASSAPPRNTTDTQYF. The CDR3 DNA reads as TGTGCCAGCAGCGCGCCCCCCCGCAACACCACAGATACGCAGTATTTT. Together with reference TRBV9 and TRBJ2-3, the CDR3 gives the full variable domain: DSGVTQTPKHLITATGQRVTLRCSPRSGDLSVYWYQQSLDQGLQFLIQYYNGEERAKGNILERFSAQQFPDLHSELNLSSLELGDSALYFCASSAPPRNTTDTQYFGPGTRLTVL.